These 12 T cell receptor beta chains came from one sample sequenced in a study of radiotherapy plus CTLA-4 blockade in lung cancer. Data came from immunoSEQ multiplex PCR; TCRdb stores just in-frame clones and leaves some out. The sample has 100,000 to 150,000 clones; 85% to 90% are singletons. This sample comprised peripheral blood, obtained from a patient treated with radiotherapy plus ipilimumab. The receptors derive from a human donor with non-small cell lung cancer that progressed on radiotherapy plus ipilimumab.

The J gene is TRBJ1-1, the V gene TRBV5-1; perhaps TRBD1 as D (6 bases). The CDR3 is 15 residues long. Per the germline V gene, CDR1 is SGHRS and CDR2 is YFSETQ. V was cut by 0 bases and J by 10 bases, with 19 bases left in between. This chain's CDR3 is CASSLVDGGGYGAFF. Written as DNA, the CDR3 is TGCGCCAGCAGCTTGGTGGATGGGGGCGGTTATGGAGCTTTCTTT.

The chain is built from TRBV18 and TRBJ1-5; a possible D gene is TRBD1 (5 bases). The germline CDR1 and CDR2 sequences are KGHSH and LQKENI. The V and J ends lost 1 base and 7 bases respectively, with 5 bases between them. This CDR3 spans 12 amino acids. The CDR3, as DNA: TGTGCCAGCTCACCACGGGGGCAGCCCCAGCATTTT. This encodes CASSPRGQPQHF.

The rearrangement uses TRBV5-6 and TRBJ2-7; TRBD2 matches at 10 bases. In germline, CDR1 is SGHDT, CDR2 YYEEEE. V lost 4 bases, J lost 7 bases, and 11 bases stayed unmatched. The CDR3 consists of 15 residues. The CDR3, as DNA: TGTGCCAGCAGCCCTCCAGCGGGAGGGGTAGGGGAGCAGTACTTC. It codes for CASSPPAGGVGEQYF.

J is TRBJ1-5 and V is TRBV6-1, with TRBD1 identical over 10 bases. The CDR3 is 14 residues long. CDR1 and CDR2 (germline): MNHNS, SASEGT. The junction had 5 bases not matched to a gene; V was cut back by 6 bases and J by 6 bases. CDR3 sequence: CASSQDRGRQPQHF. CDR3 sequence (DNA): TGTGCCAGCAGCCAAGACAGGGGGCGTCAGCCCCAGCATTTT.

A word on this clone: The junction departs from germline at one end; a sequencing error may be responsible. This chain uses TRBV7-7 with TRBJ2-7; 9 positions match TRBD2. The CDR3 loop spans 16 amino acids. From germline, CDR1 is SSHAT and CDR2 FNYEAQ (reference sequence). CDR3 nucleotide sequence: TGTGCTAGCAGCTTCGACGATAGAGCGGGAGGTGGCGAGCAGTACTTC. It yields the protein CASSFDDRAGGGEQYF.

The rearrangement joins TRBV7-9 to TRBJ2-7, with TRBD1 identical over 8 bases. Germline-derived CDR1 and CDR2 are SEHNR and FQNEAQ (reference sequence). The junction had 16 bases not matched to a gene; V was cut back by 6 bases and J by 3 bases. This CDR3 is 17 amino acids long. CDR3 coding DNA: TGTGCCAGCAGGCCCCCCGACAGGGGAAACTCAATCTACGAGCAGTACTTC. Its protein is CASRPPDRGNSIYEQYF.

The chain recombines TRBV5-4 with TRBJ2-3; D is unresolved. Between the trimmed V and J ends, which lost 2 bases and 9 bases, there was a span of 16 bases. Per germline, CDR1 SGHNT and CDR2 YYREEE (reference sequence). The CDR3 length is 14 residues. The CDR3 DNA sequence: TGTGCCAGCAGCTTCGGCCCCCCCCCTGCGACGCAGTATTTT. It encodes CASSFGPPPATQYF.

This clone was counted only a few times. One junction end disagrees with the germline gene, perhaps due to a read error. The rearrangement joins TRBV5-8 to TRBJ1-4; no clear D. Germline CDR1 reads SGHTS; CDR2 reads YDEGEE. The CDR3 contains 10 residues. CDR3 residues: CASSLTTDRF. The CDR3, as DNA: TGTGCCAGCAGCTTGACAACGGATCGTTTT.

The CDR3 coding sequence is TGCGCCAGCAGCCACCTCCCGACAGGGACCTCCTACAATGAGCAGTTCTTC. Its protein is CASSHLPTGTSYNEQFF. The genes are TRBV4-1 and TRBJ2-1; 7 nucleotides line up with TRBD1. The CDR3 runs to 17 residues. The J segment lost 0 bases and the V segment lost 3 bases, leaving 8 bases of the junction unmatched. The germline V gene has CDR1 MGHRA and CDR2 YSYEKL.

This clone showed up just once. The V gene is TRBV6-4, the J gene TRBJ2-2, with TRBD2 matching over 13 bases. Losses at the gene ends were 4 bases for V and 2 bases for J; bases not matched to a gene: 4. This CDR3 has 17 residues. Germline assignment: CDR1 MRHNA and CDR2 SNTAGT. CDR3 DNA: TGTGCCAGCAGTGTGACTAGCGGGGGGATTAACACCGGGGAGCTGTTTTTT. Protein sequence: CASSVTSGGINTGELFF.

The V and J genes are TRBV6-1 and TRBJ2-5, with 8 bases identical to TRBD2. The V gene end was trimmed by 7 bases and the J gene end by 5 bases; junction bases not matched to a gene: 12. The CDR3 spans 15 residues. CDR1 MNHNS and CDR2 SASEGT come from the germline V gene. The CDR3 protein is CASTLTAGVGETQYF. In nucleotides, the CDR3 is TGTGCCAGCACTTTGACAGCGGGAGTCGGTGAGACCCAGTACTTC.

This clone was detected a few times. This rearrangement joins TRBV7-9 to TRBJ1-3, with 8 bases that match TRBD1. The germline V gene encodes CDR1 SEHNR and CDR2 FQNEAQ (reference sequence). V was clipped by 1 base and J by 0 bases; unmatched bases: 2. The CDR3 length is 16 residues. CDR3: CASSLGDRSSGNTIYF. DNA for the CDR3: TGTGCCAGCAGCTTAGGGGACAGGAGCTCTGGAAACACCATATATTTT.